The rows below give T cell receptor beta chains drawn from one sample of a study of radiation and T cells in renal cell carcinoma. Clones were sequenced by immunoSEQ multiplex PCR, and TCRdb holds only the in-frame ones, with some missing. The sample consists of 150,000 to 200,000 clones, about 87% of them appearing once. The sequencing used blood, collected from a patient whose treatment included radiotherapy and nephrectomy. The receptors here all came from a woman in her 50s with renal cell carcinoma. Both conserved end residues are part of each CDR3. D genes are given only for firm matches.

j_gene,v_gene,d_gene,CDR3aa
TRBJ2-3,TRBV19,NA,CASKEGGLIDTDTQYF
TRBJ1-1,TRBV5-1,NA,CASSLSTVNTEAFF
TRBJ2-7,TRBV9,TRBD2,CASSEEGELAGGSSYEQYF
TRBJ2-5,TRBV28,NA,CASSPIGVGIGQETQYF
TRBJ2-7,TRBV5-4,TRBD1,CASSYGQGAYEQYF
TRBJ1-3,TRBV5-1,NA,CASSLGQQSSGNTIYF
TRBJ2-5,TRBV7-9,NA,CASSFSRGVQETQYF
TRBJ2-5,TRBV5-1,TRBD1,CASSLQTGEETQYF
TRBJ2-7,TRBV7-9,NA,CASSLSRVSSEQYF
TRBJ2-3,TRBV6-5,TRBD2,CASSYSRGNTDTQYF